The 23 T cell receptor beta chains below were found in one sample sequenced in a study of T cell responses to AZD1222 COVID-19 vaccine. Profiling relied on immunoSEQ multiplex PCR, and the TCRdb table lists in-frame clones only, not all of them. The table has approximately 140,000 clones, about 93% seen once; the top ten hold about 3.3%. Sequencing used peripheral blood, obtained 28 days after the second AZD1222 dose. The source of these receptors is an adult who received the AZD1222 COVID-19 vaccine.

V usage is TRBV5-6 and J usage is TRBJ2-7, with D possibly matching TRBD2 (6 bases). The CDR3 contains 12 residues. Looked up from germline, CDR1 is SGHDT and CDR2 is YYEEEE. The V gene lost 7 bases and the J gene lost 6 bases, with 14 bases spanning the gap. CDR3 bases: TGTGCCAGCTCGGGACTCCCAGGCGAGCAGTACTTC. Protein product: CASSGLPGEQYF.

The chain combines TRBV11-2 with TRBJ2-7; TRBD1 matches 7 bases. Germline V gene data show CDR1 as SGHAT and CDR2 as FQNNGV. V lost 2 bases and J lost 3; bases outside the gene matches: 4. This CDR3 is built from 14 residues. This CDR3 reads CASSLRQGGYEQYF. CDR3 sequence (DNA): TGTGCCAGCAGCTTAAGACAGGGCGGCTACGAGCAGTACTTC.

The rearrangement uses TRBV6-5 and TRBJ1-4; no reliable D call. The V gene's germline CDR1 is MNHEY and CDR2 SVGAGI. The length of the CDR3 is 13 residues. V was shortened by 2 bases and J by 8 bases, with 9 bases between the two germline ends. CDR3 nucleotides: TGTGCCAGCAGTTACGACCCCATGGAAAAACTGTTTTTT. This gives the protein CASSYDPMEKLFF.

The chain employs TRBV7-2 and TRBJ1-2; 11 nucleotides agree with TRBD1. Losses at the gene ends were 0 bases for V and 4 bases for J; bases not matched to a gene: 4. Per germline, CDR1 SGHTA and CDR2 FQGNSA. The CDR3 length is 16 residues. The DNA for the CDR3 is TGTGCCAGCAGCTTAGCGGGGACAGGGGGAGGCTATGGCTACACCTTC. This translates into CASSLAGTGGGYGYTF.

The chain uses TRBV7-2 and TRBJ2-1; 10 bases align to TRBD2. The CDR3 runs 15 residues. J was trimmed by 3 bases and V by 5 bases; bases with no gene match: 4. CDR1 and CDR2 from the germline V gene are SGHTA and FQGNSA. DNA for the CDR3: TGTGCCAGCAGCCCCCGGACTAGCGGCTACAATGAGCAGTTCTTC. Amino acids: CASSPRTSGYNEQFF.

The V and J genes are TRBV5-1 and TRBJ1-2; TRBD1 matches 9 bases. The germline V gene encodes CDR1 SGHRS and CDR2 YFSETQ. V dropped 4 bases and J dropped 4; count of bases not matched to a gene: 14. This CDR3 has 17 amino acids. The CDR3 DNA reads TGCGCCAGCAGCGATCGTCCCGGGACAGGGATATCCTATGGCTACACCTTC. Its translation is CASSDRPGTGISYGYTF. Filled out from reference TRBV5-1 and TRBJ1-2, the complete variable domain reads KAGVTQTPRYLIKTRGQQVTLSCSPISGHRSVSWYQQTPGQGLQFLFEYFSETQRNKGNFPGRFSGRQFSNSRSEMNVSTLELGDSALYLCASSDRPGTGISYGYTFGSGTRLTVV.

The chain has TRBV19 and TRBJ1-1, with 7 bases lining up with TRBD1. This CDR3 has 15 residues. The J segment lost 11 bases and the V segment lost 6 bases, leaving 18 bases of the junction unmatched. The germline V gene has CDR1 LNHDA and CDR2 SQIVND (reference sequence). CDR3 coding DNA: TGTGCCAGTAGGACTAGACAGGGCTGGGATGAAGAGGCTTTCTTT. Translating gives CASRTRQGWDEEAFF.

This chain uses TRBV12-5 with TRBJ1-2; 8 nucleotides match TRBD1. Germline V gives CDR1 LGHNT, CDR2 FRNRAP. V gave up 6 bases and J gave up 2 bases; unmatched junction bases: 5. The CDR3 contains 14 residues. CDR3 loop: CASGTGAPNYGYTF. DNA for the CDR3: TGTGCTAGTGGGACAGGGGCCCCCAACTATGGCTACACCTTC.

This chain joins TRBV19 and TRBJ2-4, with unresolved D. CDR1 is LNHDA, CDR2 SQIVND, per germline (reference sequence). The CDR3 has 16 amino acids. V was shortened by 7 bases and J by 1 base, with 17 bases between the two germline ends. CDR3 bases: TGTGCCAGTACACAAAAACACGACTCGGCCAAAAACATTCAGTACTTC. Amino acids: CASTQKHDSAKNIQYF.

This chain joins TRBV27 and TRBJ2-7; 13 nucleotides align to TRBD2. V shed 5 bases, J shed 1 base, and the junction held 14 bases outside the gene matches. Germline loops: CDR1 MNHEY, CDR2 SMNVEV (reference sequence). This CDR3 contains 19 residues. The CDR3 region is CASSRPTSGGLVGSYEQYF. CDR3 DNA sequence: TGTGCCAGCAGTCGCCCGACTAGCGGGGGGCTCGTTGGTTCCTACGAGCAGTACTTC.

This rearrangement joins TRBV11-1 to TRBJ2-1; 7 bases agree with TRBD2. Germline values: CDR1 SGHAT, CDR2 FQDESV (reference sequence). The V gene end was trimmed by 1 base and the J gene end by 7 bases; junction bases not matched to a gene: 4. The CDR3 consists of 14 residues. The CDR3 reads CASSLGAGLNEQFF. In DNA form, the CDR3 reads TGTGCCAGCAGCTTAGGAGCGGGACTGAATGAGCAGTTCTTC.

DNA for the CDR3: TGTGCCAGCAGGGGCTGGGGGTATCCTGAAGCTTTCTTT. Protein sequence: CASRGWGYPEAFF. The chain employs TRBV14 and TRBJ1-1, with D perhaps TRBD1 (5 bases). Trimming took off 6 bases at V and 6 bases at J, with 14 bases between the two ends. The CDR3 is 13 amino acids. CDR1 is SGHDN and CDR2 is FVKESK in the germline V gene.

V gene TRBV5-1 combines with J gene TRBJ2-2; 10 nucleotides line up with TRBD2. V shed 4 bases, J shed 5 bases, and the junction held 5 bases outside the gene matches. The CDR3 extends over 15 amino acids. Germline V gene data show CDR1 as SGHRS and CDR2 as YFSETQ. The CDR3, as DNA: TGCGCCAGCAGCCAATATAGCGGGAGGACCGGGGAGCTGTTTTTT. This encodes CASSQYSGRTGELFF.

The chain joins TRBV19 to TRBJ1-1, with D perhaps matching TRBD1 (5 bases). Between the trimmed V and J ends, which lost 4 bases and 5 bases, there was a span of 14 bases. Germline CDR1 LNHDA, CDR2 SQIVND (reference sequence). This CDR3 contains 14 residues. CDR3 bases: TGTGCCAGTAGTACGGGGGGTTTGGGAACTGAAGCTTTCTTT. Amino acid sequence: CASSTGGLGTEAFF.

This rearrangement joins TRBV27 to TRBJ2-7; 11 positions match TRBD2. CDR1 is MNHEY and CDR2 is SMNVEV in the germline V gene (reference sequence). V lost 2 bases to trimming and J lost 0 bases; unmatched junction nucleotides: 0. The CDR3 is made up of 15 amino acids. Here the CDR3 DNA reads TGTGCCAGCAGTTTAGGGACTAGCGGCTCCTACGAGCAGTACTTC. This gives the protein CASSLGTSGSYEQYF.

The chain carries TRBV18 and TRBJ2-7, with 13 nucleotides matching TRBD2. The germline gives CDR1 KGHSH, CDR2 LQKENI. The CDR3 has 18 amino acids. Trimming took 3 bases from V and 0 from J; bases not matched to a gene: 8. The CDR3 spells CASSPKPGLAGDSYEQYF. Written as DNA, the CDR3 is TGTGCCAGCTCACCGAAACCTGGACTAGCGGGGGACTCCTACGAGCAGTACTTC.

This chain joins TRBV10-3 and TRBJ1-6; possible D gene TRBD1, 6 bases. Trimming took off 8 bases at V and 8 bases at J, with 19 bases between the two ends. This CDR3 has 15 residues. Germline V gene lookup returns CDR1 ENHRY and CDR2 SYGVKD. The CDR3 DNA reads as TGTGCCATCGGTCCGTGGGGGGGCCCGGATTCACCCCTCCACTTT. Protein: CAIGPWGGPDSPLHF.

This clone appeared a few times. This sample also contains other DNA sequences that code for the same CDR3. The V call is TRBV5-1, the J call TRBJ2-7; no clear D. V shed 0 bases and J shed 0 bases, with 7 bases lying between them. Germline V gene lookup returns CDR1 SGHRS and CDR2 YFSETQ. The CDR3 totals 14 residues. The CDR3 reads CASSLAAGSYEQYF. The CDR3, as DNA: TGCGCCAGCAGCTTGGCGGCCGGCTCCTACGAGCAGTACTTC.

This chain links TRBV5-1 with TRBJ2-3; 13 bases fit TRBD2. CDR1 is SGHRS and CDR2 is YFSETQ in the germline V gene. CDR3 size: 19 residues. V was clipped by 6 bases and J by 2 bases; unmatched bases: 15. CDR3 nucleotide sequence: TGCGCCAGCAAAATTTGGACTAGCGGGAGCGTTTGGGACACAGATACGCAGTATTTT. Protein: CASKIWTSGSVWDTDTQYF.

By share, this clone ranks as medium-sized. This chain joins TRBV5-1 and TRBJ2-7, with 11 nucleotides matching TRBD1. CDR3 length equals 15 residues. Germline V lookup: CDR1 SGHRS, CDR2 YFSETQ. V shed 4 bases and J 4 bases; nucleotides not matched to a gene: 7. CDR3 residues: CASSIGQGARYEQYF. The CDR3 DNA follows: TGCGCCAGCAGCATAGGACAGGGGGCCCGGTACGAGCAGTACTTC.

Remarks on this clone: The same CDR3 is also encoded by other DNA sequences in this sample. The chain employs TRBV18 and TRBJ1-1, with D tentatively TRBD1 (5 bases). There are 14 residues in the CDR3. CDR1 is KGHSH, CDR2 LQKENI, per germline. Trimming stripped 2 bases from V and 1 base from J, with 8 bases between. In nucleotides, the CDR3 is TGTGCCAGCTCACCAGGGGGGGGGAACACTGAAGCTTTCTTT. It encodes CASSPGGGNTEAFF.

The V call is TRBV19, the J call TRBJ2-1; no definite D call. CDR3 length: 14 residues. Germline CDR1 LNHDA, CDR2 SQIVND (reference sequence). The V end lost 3 bases, the J end lost 4 bases, and 10 bases lay between the germline ends. CDR3 loop: CASSMPLSYNEQFF. In DNA, the CDR3 is TGTGCCAGTAGTATGCCCCTCTCGTACAATGAGCAGTTCTTC.

CDR3 sequence (DNA): TGTGCCAGCTCACCATCGATATCGACAGGGCAATATCAGCCCCAGCATTTT. Translating it yields CASSPSISTGQYQPQHF. V is TRBV18 and J is TRBJ1-5; 7 positions agree with TRBD1. The trim removed 2 bases at V and 5 bases at J, leaving 12 bases unmatched. The germline V gene encodes CDR1 KGHSH and CDR2 LQKENI. The CDR3 contains 17 residues.